This T cell receptor beta chain was documented in a study of cytomegalovirus exposure and HLA in healthy donors. In the PCR, 60 Vbeta and 13 Jbeta primers were used. Data came from immunoSEQ multiplex PCR; TCRdb stores just in-frame clones and leaves some out. The data contain approximately 110,000 clones, approximately 81% of them singletons. This clone was observed a single time. The CDR3 has 14 amino acids. Between the trimmed V and J ends, which lost 8 bases and 2 bases, there was a span of 16 bases. Germline CDR1 is MGHDK and CDR2 is SYGVNS. The rearrangement uses TRBV25-1 and TRBJ2-7; perhaps TRBD1 as D (6 bases). The sequenced sample was PBMCs. This clonotype originated in a woman aged 18 to 35 in good health and CMV-seropositive. Here the CDR3 reads CASGSTGPAYEQYF. The CDR3 DNA is TGTGCCAGCGGCTCGACAGGTCCAGCCTACGAGCAGTACTTC.